The table lists the clone carrying this T cell receptor (beta chain) with a few counts. The sample belongs to a study of human T cells and chemical hapten exposure. Looking at the study overall: Minor pooled library volume differences mainly drove per-sample TCR yield variation.

TCRdb redid the calling of the RACE reads with MiXCR, one entry per CDR3 protein. The table includes 350,000 or so distinct CDR3 sequences, around 7% detected once. Sample time point: patch test 1, 2 weeks after DPC sensitization. Indicated treatment: therapeutic diphenylcyclopropenone sensitization with weekly scalp DPC. This CDR3 has 18 amino acids. V shed 0 bases and J 4 bases; nucleotides not matched to a gene: 12. Per the germline V gene, CDR1 is LGHNA and CDR2 is YNFKEQ. The chain couples TRBV4-2 to TRBJ2-3, with TRBD2 matching 8 bases. The sequences come from whole blood, collected in connection with sensitization to the hapten diphenylcyclopropenone (DPC). The receptor comes from a young woman with alopecia areata. Some clones in this sample may be carry-over from other donors' samples. The CDR3 loop is CASSQDVPLSGGPDTQYF. CDR3 bases: TGTGCCAGCAGCCAAGATGTTCCCTTGAGCGGGGGCCCAGATACGCAGTATTTT.